Each of the 13 T cell receptor beta chains below was sequenced from the same sample in a study of neurological immune-mediated disorders. From the 5' RACE reads, TCRdb called clonotypes with MiXCR, one entry per CDR3 protein. The table has 120,000 or so distinct CDR3 sequences, 3.2% seen once. The sample consisted of PBMCs. All receptors derive from a woman younger than 45 with multiple sclerosis.

This clonotype was observed at least ten times. This sequence joins TRBV20-1 and TRBJ2-1; D is possibly TRBD1 (6 bases). Germline V lookup: CDR1 DFQATT, CDR2 SNEGSKA (reference sequence). The ends were cut back, 1 base at V and 12 bases at J, with 13 bases in the middle. The CDR3 is 12 amino acids. CDR3 sequence reads: CSARVDRMLQFF. The CDR3 coding sequence is TGCAGTGCTAGAGTAGACAGGATGTTGCAGTTCTTC.

Ten or more counts support this clonotype. The chain carries TRBV6-6 and TRBJ2-2; 15 bases are a match to TRBD2. The CDR3 spans 18 residues. Germline assignment: CDR1 MNHNY and CDR2 SVGAGI (reference sequence). V trimming: 6 bases; J trimming: 4 bases; junction bases outside the gene matches: 9. CDR3 sequence reads: CASRRTSGGAYGTGELFF. As DNA, the CDR3 is TGTGCCAGCAGAAGGACTAGCGGGGGGGCCTACGGCACCGGGGAGCTGTTTTTT.

This clonotype was detected many times. In DNA, the CDR3 is TGTGCTAGTGGACCTCCCGACACAATCTATGGCTACACCTTC. Translating gives CASGPPDTIYGYTF. J is TRBJ1-2 and V is TRBV12-5; unclear D gene. The CDR3 sequence is 14 residues long. Germline V gene lookup returns CDR1 LGHNT and CDR2 FRNRAP. Trimming took 6 bases from V and 4 from J, leaving 15 bases between them.

The sample holds many counts of this clonotype. The chain joins TRBV7-2 to TRBJ1-1; no reliable D call. The CDR3 loop spans 13 amino acids. Trimming took off 3 bases at V and 6 bases at J, with 11 bases between the two ends. Germline V gene sequence: CDR1 SGHTA, CDR2 FQGNSA. The CDR3, as DNA: TGTGCCAGCAGCTTCCGACGGGATTCTGAAGCTTTCTTT. As protein: CASSFRRDSEAFF. The full variable domain, rest sourced from reference TRBV7-2 and TRBJ1-1, is GAGVSQSPSNKVTEKGKDVELRCDPISGHTALYWYRQSLGQGLEFLIYFQGNSAPDKSGLPSDRFSAERTGGSVSTLTIQRTQQEDSAVYLCASSFRRDSEAFFGQGTRLTVV.

The sample holds many counts of this clonotype. CDR3 sequence (DNA): TGCAGTGCTAGGGTACAGAACTATGGCTACACCTTC. Its protein is CSARVQNYGYTF. The chain combines TRBV20-1 with TRBJ1-2, with D hard to call. V dropped 3 bases and J dropped 2 bases, with 7 bases sitting between them. Per the germline V gene, CDR1 is DFQATT and CDR2 is SNEGSKA (reference sequence). The CDR3 contains 12 residues.

This clonotype showed up many times. V and J are TRBV20-1 and TRBJ1-1; no clear D. The CDR3 contains 13 residues. Germline values: CDR1 DFQATT, CDR2 SNEGSKA (reference sequence). Trimming cost V 3 bases and J 0 bases, with 8 bases left between them. CDR3 sequence reads: CSASLAVNTEAFF. In DNA, the CDR3 is TGCAGTGCTAGTCTGGCGGTGAACACTGAAGCTTTCTTT.

The table lists this clonotype with many counts. This chain joins TRBV12-3 or TRBV12-4 and TRBJ2-1, with no clear D. V was shortened by 3 bases and J by 4 bases, with 16 bases between the two germline ends. The CDR3 has 16 amino acids. The CDR3 loop is CASSFIKSAWYNEQFF. The CDR3 region has the DNA TGTGCCAGCAGTTTCATTAAGTCAGCCTGGTACAATGAGCAGTTCTTC.

This clonotype was counted many times. V and J are TRBV7-8 and TRBJ1-1; no definite D call. CDR1 and CDR2 (germline): SGHVS, FQNEAQ. This CDR3 spans 13 amino acids. Trimming cost V 5 bases and J 3 bases, with 10 bases left between them. CDR3 residues: CASSSRAHTEAFF. DNA for the CDR3: TGTGCCAGCAGCAGCCGGGCCCACACTGAAGCTTTCTTT. Combining the CDR3 with reference TRBV7-8 and TRBJ1-1 gives the whole variable domain GAGVSQSPRYKVAKRGQDVALRCDPISGHVSLFWYQQALGQGPEFLTYFQNEAQLDKSGLPSDRFFAERPEGSVSTLKIQRTQQEDSAVYLCASSSRAHTEAFFGQGTRLTVV.

This clonotype occurred a few times. The J gene is TRBJ2-1, the V gene TRBV20-1; weak D call: TRBD2 (6 bases). V was trimmed by 3 bases and J by 10 bases, leaving 19 bases between them. Germline V gives CDR1 DFQATT, CDR2 SNEGSKA (reference sequence). CDR3 size: 14 residues. The CDR3 DNA sequence: TGCAGTGCTAGTGTGGGACTCCTCCTCGGGGAGCAGTTCTTC. It specifies CSASVGLLLGEQFF.

This clonotype was observed at least ten times. The chain uses TRBV5-1 and TRBJ2-3; D might be TRBD2 (6 bases). The V gene's germline CDR1 is SGHRS and CDR2 YFSETQ. The ends were cut back, 0 bases at V and 5 bases at J, with 13 bases in the middle. This CDR3 region has 15 residues. CDR3 coding DNA: TGCGCCAGCAGCTTGGTCGGGAGTCATTTAGATACGCAGTATTTT. Protein: CASSLVGSHLDTQYF.

This clonotype was counted ten times or more. The chain's CDR3 is CASLGGMGVQYF. CDR3 DNA sequence: TGTGCCAGCCTCGGTGGGATGGGCGTGCAGTACTTC. The V gene is TRBV27, the J gene TRBJ2-7; D is unresolved. Per the germline V gene, CDR1 is MNHEY and CDR2 is SMNVEV (reference sequence). The length of the CDR3 is 12 residues. The V end was cut by 8 bases, the J end by 9 bases, with 17 bases between.

The chain links TRBV12-5 to TRBJ2-1; D unresolved. Germline V gene data show CDR1 as LGHNT and CDR2 as FRNRAP. Trimming stripped 2 bases from V and 5 bases from J, with 1 base between. This CDR3 is 11 amino acids long. CDR3 in DNA: TGTGCTAGTGGTTTGCACAATGAGCAGTTCTTC. This sequence encodes CASGLHNEQFF. The whole variable domain, remainder taken from reference TRBV12-5 and TRBJ2-1, is DARVTQTPRHKVTEMGQEVTMRCQPILGHNTVFWYRQTMMQGLELLAYFRNRAPLDDSGMPKDRFSAEMPDATLATLKIQPSEPRDSAVYFCASGLHNEQFFGPGTRLTVL.

The sample holds many counts of this clonotype. This rearrangement joins TRBV7-9 to TRBJ1-1; no clear D gene. The CDR3 totals 9 residues. V was shortened by 3 bases and J by 11 bases, with 4 bases between the two germline ends. Germline V gene lookup returns CDR1 SEHNR and CDR2 FQNEAQ (reference sequence). The DNA for the CDR3 is TGTGCCAGCAGCTTTCCGGCTTTCTTT. Protein product: CASSFPAFF.